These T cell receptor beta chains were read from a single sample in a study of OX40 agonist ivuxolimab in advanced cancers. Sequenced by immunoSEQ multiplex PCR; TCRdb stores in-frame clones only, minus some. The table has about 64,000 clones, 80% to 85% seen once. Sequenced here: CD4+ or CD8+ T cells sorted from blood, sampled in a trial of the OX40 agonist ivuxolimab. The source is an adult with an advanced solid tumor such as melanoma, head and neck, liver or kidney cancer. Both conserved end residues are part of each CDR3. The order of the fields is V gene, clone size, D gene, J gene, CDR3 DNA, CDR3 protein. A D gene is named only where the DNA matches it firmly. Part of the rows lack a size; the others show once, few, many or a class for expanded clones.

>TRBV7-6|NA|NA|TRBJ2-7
TGTGCCAGCAGCCCTAACTTGGCCACAACTATTGGAGAGCAGTACTTC
CASSPNLATTIGEQYF
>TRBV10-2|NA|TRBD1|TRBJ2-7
TGCGCCAGCACTACGGACAGGGGTAACGAGCAGTACTTC
CASTTDRGNEQYF
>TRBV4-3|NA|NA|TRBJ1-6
TGCGCCAGCAGCCAAGAAGAAACATCATATCCCCTCCACTTT
CASSQEETSYPLHF
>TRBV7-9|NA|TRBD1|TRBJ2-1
TGTGCCAGCAGCTGGGGACAGGGGAGCTCCTACAATGAGCAGTTCTTC
CASSWGQGSSYNEQFF
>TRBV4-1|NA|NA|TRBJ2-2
TGCGCCAGCAGCCCCGGACGGGAGAACACCGGGGAGCTGTTTTTT
CASSPGRENTGELFF
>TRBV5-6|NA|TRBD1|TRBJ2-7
TGTGCCAGCAGCCGCCGGGACAGGATAGTTGCCGAGCAGTACTTC
CASSRRDRIVAEQYF
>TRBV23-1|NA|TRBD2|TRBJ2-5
TGCGCCAGCAGTCACCCCGGACGGAGGGGAGGGGAGACCCAGTACTTC
CASSHPGRRGGETQYF
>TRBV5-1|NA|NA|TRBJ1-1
TGCGCCAGCAGCTTGTCCGGGGAACTAGCTGAAGCTTTCTTT
CASSLSGELAEAFF
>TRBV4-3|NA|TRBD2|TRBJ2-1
TGCGCCAGCAGCCAACGTAGCGGGAGCCCTTCTTCCACAGGGGCACAGTGGCAGTTCTTC
CASSQRSGSPSSTGAQWQFF
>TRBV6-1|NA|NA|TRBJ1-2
TGTGCCAAATTAGGTGAGAGGGGGGATGGCTACACCTTC
CAKLGERGDGYTF
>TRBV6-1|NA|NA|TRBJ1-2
TGTGCCAGCAGTAAAACCGATGGCTACACCTTC
CASSKTDGYTF
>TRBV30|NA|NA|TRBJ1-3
TGTGCCTGGAGGGGCTTAAGCTCTGGAAACACCATATATTTT
CAWRGLSSGNTIYF
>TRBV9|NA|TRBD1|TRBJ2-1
TGTGCCAGCAGCGGTGGGGCAGGGGGCGGAAACAATGAGCAGTTCTTC
CASSGGAGGGNNEQFF
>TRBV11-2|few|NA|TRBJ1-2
TGTGCCAGCAGCCGGGACGCTTATGGCTACACCTTC
CASSRDAYGYTF
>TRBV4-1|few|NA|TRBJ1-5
TGCGCCAGCAGCCAAGAAGGAATGGGCAATCAGCCCCAGCATTTT
CASSQEGMGNQPQHF
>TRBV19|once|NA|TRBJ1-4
TGTGCCAGTAGTATTTGGCGGACCGGGACCCCTACTTTT
CASSIWRTGTPTF
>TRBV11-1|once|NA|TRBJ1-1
TGTGCCAGCAGCTTAATGATGAACACTGAAGCTTTCTTT
CASSLMMNTEAFF
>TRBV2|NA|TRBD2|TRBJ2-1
TGTGCCAGCAGTGATGAGCTAGCGGGAGGATTGAAGTTCTTC
CASSDELAGGLKFF
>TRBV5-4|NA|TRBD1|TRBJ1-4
TGTGCCAGCAGCTCGAGGACAGGTTTAGGGGAAAAACTGTTTTTT
CASSSRTGLGEKLFF
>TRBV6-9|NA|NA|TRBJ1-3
TGTGCCAGCACTACCGGGGGGGTCTTCCGAGGAAACACCATATATTTT
CASTTGGVFRGNTIYF
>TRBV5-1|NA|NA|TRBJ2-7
TGCGCCAGCAGCCCCATTCTAAGGAGCTCCTACGAGCAGTACTTC
CASSPILRSSYEQYF
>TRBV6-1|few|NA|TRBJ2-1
TGTGCCAGTGGGGAGGACTTGGTGTACAATGAGCAGTTCTTC
CASGEDLVYNEQFF
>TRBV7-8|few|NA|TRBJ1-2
TGTGCCAGCAGTTTCGGGACACCCGATAACTATGGCTACACCTTC
CASSFGTPDNYGYTF
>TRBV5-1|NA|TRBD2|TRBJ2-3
TGCGCCAGCAGCTTGCGACTAGCGGGAGGGGGAACAGATACGCAGTATTTT
CASSLRLAGGGTDTQYF
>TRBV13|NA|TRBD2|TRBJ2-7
TGTGCCAGCAGCCCGGGGACTAGCGGGCCGGCGGGCGAGCAGTACTTC
CASSPGTSGPAGEQYF
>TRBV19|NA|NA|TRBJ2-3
TGTGCCAGTAGTCGACAACAGGGCACAGATACGCAGTATTTT
CASSRQQGTDTQYF
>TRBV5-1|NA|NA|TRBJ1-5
TGCGCCAGCAGCTTAACAGGGTATAGCAATCAGCCCCAGCATTTT
CASSLTGYSNQPQHF
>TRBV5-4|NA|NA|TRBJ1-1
TGTGCCGGCAGCTTGGAAGCAGGTTACACTGAAGCTTTCTTT
CAGSLEAGYTEAFF
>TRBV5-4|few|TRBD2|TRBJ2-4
TGTGCCAGCAGCCCCGGGACTAGCGGGGGCCAAGCCAAAAACATTCAGTACTTC
CASSPGTSGGQAKNIQYF
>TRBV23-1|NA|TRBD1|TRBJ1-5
TGCGCCAGCAGTCATACCGGGACAGGGGATGAGGGTCAGCCCCAGCATTTT
CASSHTGTGDEGQPQHF
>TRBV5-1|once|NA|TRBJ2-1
TGCGCCAGCAGTGATTCTCCTAAAAACGGTGAGCAGTTCTTC
CASSDSPKNGEQFF
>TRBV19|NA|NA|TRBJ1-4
TGTGCCAGCACTCCAGCTGAGCCAACTAATGAAAAACTGTTTTTT
CASTPAEPTNEKLFF
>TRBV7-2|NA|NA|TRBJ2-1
TGTGCCAGCAGCACCACTAACAACTACAATGAGCAGTTCTTC
CASSTTNNYNEQFF
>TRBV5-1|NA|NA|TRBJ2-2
TGCGCCAGCAGTAGAGGTACGAACACCGGGGAGCTGTTTTTT
CASSRGTNTGELFF
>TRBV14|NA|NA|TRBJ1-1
TGTGCCAGCAGCCAAAACTTTAGGGCTTTCTTT
CASSQNFRAFF
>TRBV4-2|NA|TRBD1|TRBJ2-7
TGTGCCAGCAGCCAGGACGGGACAGGGGAACCCTACGAGCAGTACTTC
CASSQDGTGEPYEQYF
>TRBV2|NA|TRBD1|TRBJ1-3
TGTGCCAGCAGTGATGGGACAGCTGGAAACACCATATATTTT
CASSDGTAGNTIYF
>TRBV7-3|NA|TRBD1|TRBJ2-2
TGTGCCAGCAGCGGGACAGGGGGTACCGGGGAGCTGTTTTTT
CASSGTGGTGELFF
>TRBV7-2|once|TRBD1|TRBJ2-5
TGTGCCAGCAGCTTACCCGGGACAGGGGTTGCCCAGTACTTC
CASSLPGTGVAQYF
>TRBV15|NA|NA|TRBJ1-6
TGTGCCACCAGCAGACGGGGAAGCTCCTATAATTCACCCCTCCACTTT
CATSRRGSSYNSPLHF
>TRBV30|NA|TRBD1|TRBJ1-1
TGTGCCTGGAGCGGGACAGGGGCTGGGGGGACTGAAGCTTTCTTT
CAWSGTGAGGTEAFF
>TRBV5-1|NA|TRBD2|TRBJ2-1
TGCGCCAGCAGCCCCGGACTAGCGGGATACAATGAGCAGTTCTTC
CASSPGLAGYNEQFF
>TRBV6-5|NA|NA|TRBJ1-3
TGTGCCAGCAGTTACGGACTGCCCTCTGGAAACACCATATATTTT
CASSYGLPSGNTIYF
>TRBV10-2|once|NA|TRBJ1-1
TGCGCCAGCCTAGGGCGGGGGGAAGCTTTCTTT
CASLGRGEAFF
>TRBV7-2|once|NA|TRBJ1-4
TGTGCCAGCAGACAGGGAGTAGATGAAAAACTGTTTTTT
CASRQGVDEKLFF
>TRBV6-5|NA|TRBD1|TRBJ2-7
TGTGCCAGCAGTTACTCGACCGGACAGGAGTCCTACGAGCAGTACTTC
CASSYSTGQESYEQYF
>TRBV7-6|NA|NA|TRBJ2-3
TGTGCCAGCAGCTCGGCCCCTACGGGACACAACACAGATACGCAGTATTTT
CASSSAPTGHNTDTQYF
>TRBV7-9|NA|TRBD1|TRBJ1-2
TGTGCCAGCAGCTTTGGACAGGGATTTGGCTACACCTTC
CASSFGQGFGYTF
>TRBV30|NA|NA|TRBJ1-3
TGTGCCTGGAGGCCCCGGGGGTCCATCTCTGGAAACACCATATATTTT
CAWRPRGSISGNTIYF
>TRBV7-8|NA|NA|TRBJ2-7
TGTGCCAGCAGCCCCGGACTGGCCACCGCCTCCTACGAGCAGTACTTC
CASSPGLATASYEQYF
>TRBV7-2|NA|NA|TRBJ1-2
TGTGCCAGCAGCTCCCAGGGGAGTGACGGCGGCTACACCTTC
CASSSQGSDGGYTF
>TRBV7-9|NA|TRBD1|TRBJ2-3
TGTGCCAGCAGCCCGAGACAGGGATGGTCAGATACGCAGTATTTT
CASSPRQGWSDTQYF
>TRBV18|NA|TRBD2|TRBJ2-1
TGTGCCAGCTCACGATGGACTAGCGGCAGCTCCTACAATGAGCAGTTCTTC
CASSRWTSGSSYNEQFF
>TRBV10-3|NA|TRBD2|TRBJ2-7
TGTGCCATCAGTGCTAGCGGGCCCCTTACCTACGAGCAGTACTTC
CAISASGPLTYEQYF